The following is a T cell receptor (beta chain) sequence with its context. Its cognate antigen is unknown. The data were taken from a study of blood T cells in healthy people across ages. Study-wide results and limits: PBMCs that were unsorted prevented a conclusive naive versus antigen-experienced comparison. Relative to aged donors, long-lived donors carried more naive CD4+ cells and displayed higher diversity. Age brought a roughly linear fall in TCR beta diversity measured per million T cells.

Germline CDR1 is MGHRA and CDR2 is YSYEKL. The CDR3 contains 15 residues. Unmatched junction bases numbered 14, after V lost 8 bases and J lost 6 bases. For the second PCR, which ran for about 6 to 11 cycles, a sample-barcoded 5' primer and a J-beta primer mix were used. With 12 random nucleotides, a template-switch adaptor tagged each individual cDNA molecule. TCRdb re-analysed the 5' RACE reads in MiXCR, keeping a single row per CDR3 protein. The sample holds nearly 1 million distinct CDR3 sequences; roughly 51% are singletons and the top ten take roughly 23%. The V gene is TRBV4-1, the J gene TRBJ2-7; 9 positions match TRBD1. The sample taken for sequencing was blood. The receptor was isolated from a woman aged 55-69 years in good health. The CDR3 bases are TGCGCCAGCTCACCAGCCGGGACAGGGTTGGGCGAGCAGTACTTC. Residues: CASSPAGTGLGEQYF.